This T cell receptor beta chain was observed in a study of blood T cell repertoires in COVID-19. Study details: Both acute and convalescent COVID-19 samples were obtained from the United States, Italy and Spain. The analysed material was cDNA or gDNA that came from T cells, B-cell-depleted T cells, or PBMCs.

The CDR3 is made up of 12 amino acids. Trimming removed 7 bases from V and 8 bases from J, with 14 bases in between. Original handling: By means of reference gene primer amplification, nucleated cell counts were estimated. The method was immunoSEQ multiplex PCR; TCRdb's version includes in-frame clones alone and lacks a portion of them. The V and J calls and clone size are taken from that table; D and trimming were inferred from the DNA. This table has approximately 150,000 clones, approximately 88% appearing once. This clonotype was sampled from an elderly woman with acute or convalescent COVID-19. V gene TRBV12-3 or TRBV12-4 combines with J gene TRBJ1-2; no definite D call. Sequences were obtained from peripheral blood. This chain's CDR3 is CASNGLETGYTF. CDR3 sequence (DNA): TGTGCCAGCAACGGACTCGAGACGGGCTACACCTTC.